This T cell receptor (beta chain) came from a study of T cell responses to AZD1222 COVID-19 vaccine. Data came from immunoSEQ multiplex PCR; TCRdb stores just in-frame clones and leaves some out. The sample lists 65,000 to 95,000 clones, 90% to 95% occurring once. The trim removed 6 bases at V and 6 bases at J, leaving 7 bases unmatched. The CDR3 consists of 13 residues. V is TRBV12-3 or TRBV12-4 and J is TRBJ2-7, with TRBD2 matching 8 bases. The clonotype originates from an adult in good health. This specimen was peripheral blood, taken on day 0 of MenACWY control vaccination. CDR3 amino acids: CASSGGLAGEQYF. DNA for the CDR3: TGTGCCAGCAGCGGGGGGCTAGCGGGCGAGCAGTACTTC.